Below, 13 T cell receptor beta chains from the same sample are listed, as sequenced in a study of T cells in Graves' hyperthyroidism and ophthalmopathy. Template material for amplifying TCR beta CDR3 regions consisted of RNA transcripts. The HTBI primer set served for first-round RT-PCR of the TCR CDR3. One entry per CDR3 protein, called by TCRdb with MiXCR from the multiplex PCR reads. The profile shows roughly 200,000 distinct CDR3 sequences, around 16% of them singletons. Sample: blood. The receptor source for this set is a man aged 35 to 55 with Graves' hyperthyroidism.

This clonotype was recorded at least ten times. The chain combines TRBV7-9 with TRBJ2-7; D ambiguous. The CDR3 is 12 amino acids. The V gene's germline CDR1 is SEHNR and CDR2 FQNEAQ (reference sequence). The germline V and J ends were trimmed by 5 bases and 0 bases, with 5 bases remaining between them. CDR3 nucleotides: TGTGCCAGCAGCCCCCTCTCCTACGAGCAGTACTTC. It encodes CASSPLSYEQYF. The full variable domain, rest sourced from reference TRBV7-9 and TRBJ2-7, is DTGVSQNPRHKITKRGQNVTFRCDPISEHNRLYWYRQTLGQGPEFLTYFQNEAQLEKSRLLSDRFSAERPKGSFSTLEIQRTEQGDSAMYLCASSPLSYEQYFGPGTRLTVT.

This clonotype was seen at least ten times. The V call is TRBV2, the J call TRBJ1-3; 8 positions match TRBD1. The germline V gene has CDR1 SNHLY and CDR2 FYNNEI. Trimming cost V 6 bases and J 0 bases; bases outside gene matches: 7. This CDR3 spans 16 amino acids. The CDR3: CASSYRDRSSGNTIYF. As DNA, the CDR3 is TGTGCCAGCAGCTACCGGGACAGGAGCTCTGGAAACACCATATATTTT.

This clonotype was observed at least ten times. The chain combines TRBV24-1 with TRBJ1-1; perhaps TRBD1 as D (5 bases). V dropped 12 bases and J dropped 5 bases, with 15 bases sitting between them. Germline V gene data show CDR1 as KGHDR and CDR2 as SFDVKD. The CDR3 is 12 residues long. The CDR3 nucleotides are TGTGCCCCATCCCAGGGTAGAACTGAAGCTTTCTTT. It encodes CAPSQGRTEAFF.

This chain links TRBV27 with TRBJ2-6, with no clear D. CDR3 size: 14 residues. Trimming pared 0 bases from V and 5 bases from J, leaving 5 bases between. Germline V gene lookup returns CDR1 MNHEY and CDR2 SMNVEV (reference sequence). The CDR3 reads CASSLSSWANVLTF. The CDR3, as DNA: TGTGCCAGCAGTTTATCCAGTTGGGCCAACGTCCTGACTTTC.

The chain couples TRBV20-1 to TRBJ2-3; weak D call: TRBD2 (7 bases). Germline V gene sequence: CDR1 DFQATT, CDR2 SNEGSKA (reference sequence). This CDR3 has 15 residues. V dropped 3 bases and J dropped 5 bases, with 18 bases sitting between them. The CDR3 sequence is CSASMSARGQDTQYF. In DNA, the CDR3 is TGCAGTGCTAGTATGTCTGCGCGGGGGCAAGATACGCAGTATTTT.

This clonotype was found many times. The chain joins TRBV19 to TRBJ2-3; D is undetermined. V was clipped by 5 bases and J by 0 bases, with 15 bases between them. The germline V gene has CDR1 LNHDA and CDR2 SQIVND (reference sequence). This CDR3 region has 16 residues. CDR3 in DNA: TGTGCCAGTAGTCTCCGGTGGAGAGCTAGCACAGATACGCAGTATTTT. It specifies CASSLRWRASTDTQYF.

Ten or more counts support this clonotype. V is TRBV30 and J is TRBJ1-1; TRBD1 might be the D (5 bases). The germline V gene encodes CDR1 GTSNPN and CDR2 SVGIG (reference sequence). V was clipped by 0 bases and J by 4 bases, with 9 bases between them. The CDR3 is made up of 13 amino acids. The CDR3: CAWSVRGGTEAFF. The CDR3 DNA follows: TGTGCCTGGAGTGTACGTGGGGGCACTGAAGCTTTCTTT.

Of note for this clonotype: A much larger clone differs by one base, so this may be a read error. Here the CDR3 omits its conserved ending phenylalanine or tryptophan, so a read error is the likely source. This chain uses TRBV20-1 with TRBJ2-7, with TRBD1 matching over 9 bases. The germline CDR1 and CDR2 sequences are DFQATT and SNEGSKA (reference sequence). CDR3 length: 14 amino acids. After removal of 6 bases from V and 3 bases from J, the junction contained 9 bases not matched to a gene. The DNA of the CDR3 is TGCAGTGCCCCACCGACAGGGGGAGTCTACGAGCAGTACCTC. This encodes CSAPPTGGVYEQYL.

This clonotype was recorded at least ten times. This sequence joins TRBV20-1 and TRBJ1-4; no firm D call. With 6 bases removed from V and 1 base from J, the gap between germline ends came to 9 bases. There are 13 residues in the CDR3. Germline V CDR1 and CDR2: DFQATT, SNEGSKA (reference sequence). The CDR3 DNA reads TGCAGTGCCTATCCGATAACTAATGAAAAACTGTTTTTT. It specifies CSAYPITNEKLFF.

In its sample, this clonotype was seen many times. The genes are TRBV7-3 and TRBJ1-6; 9 positions agree with TRBD1. The V gene's germline CDR1 is SGHTA and CDR2 FQGTGA. The CDR3 loop spans 14 amino acids. V lost 5 bases to trimming and J lost 9 bases; unmatched junction nucleotides: 5. The CDR3 sequence is CASSPGQGGSPLHF. The DNA of the CDR3 is TGTGCCAGCAGCCCGGGACAGGGAGGTTCACCCCTCCACTTT.

This clonotype has more than one count but fewer than ten. The rearrangement uses TRBV7-2 and TRBJ1-5; possibly TRBD1 for D (6 bases). V was clipped by 8 bases and J by 6 bases, with 26 bases between them. Germline-derived CDR1 and CDR2 are SGHTA and FQGNSA. This CDR3 has 17 residues. CDR3 coding DNA: TGTGCCAGCTCACCAAGGGGGTCGGGAGTAGACGGTCAGCCCCAGCATTTT. Encoded protein: CASSPRGSGVDGQPQHF.

The V call is TRBV6-1, the J call TRBJ1-3; D is unclear. The CDR3 spans 14 residues. Germline CDR1 MNHNS, CDR2 SASEGT. The V gene lost 1 base and the J gene lost 4 bases, with 8 bases spanning the gap. CDR3 coding DNA: TGTGCCAGCAGTGAAGGGACGCGCGGAAACACCATATATTTT. It yields the protein CASSEGTRGNTIYF.

The chain has TRBV20-1 and TRBJ1-1; TRBD1 aligns across 10 bases. CDR1 and CDR2 (germline): DFQATT, SNEGSKA (reference sequence). This CDR3 comprises 17 residues. V lost 3 bases and J lost 3; bases outside the gene matches: 13. CDR3 coding DNA: TGCAGTGCTAGTGACCCGGGACAGGGGCTTGGGGACACTGAAGCTTTCTTT. This gives the protein CSASDPGQGLGDTEAFF.